This T cell receptor beta chain derives from a study of T cell changes during pregnancy in multiple sclerosis. CDR1 and CDR2 from the germline V gene are LNHDA and SQIVND (reference sequence). V lost 8 bases to trimming and J lost 1 base, with 13 bases between them. The CDR3 is 14 amino acids. The table came from immunoSEQ multiplex PCR; TCRdb's copy has only in-frame clones and leaves some out. The repertoire includes around 64,000 clones, about 93% of them detected once, and around 2.5% sits in the top ten. The sequence was obtained from a female donor with multiple sclerosis, enrolled in a pregnancy study. The chain has TRBV19 and TRBJ2-3, with D perhaps matching TRBD2 (5 bases). Sequencing used CD8+ T cells from peripheral blood mononuclear cells, obtained in the third trimester of pregnancy. The CDR3 protein is CASSSGKGTDTQYF. DNA for the CDR3: TGTGCCAGTTCTTCCGGGAAGGGCACAGATACGCAGTATTTT.